This TCR beta chain was retrieved from a study of blood T cell repertoires in COVID-19. Across the whole study: The analysed material was cDNA or gDNA that came from T cells, B-cell-depleted T cells, or PBMCs.

The CDR3 loop spans 16 amino acids. Trimming left V 4 bases short and J 0 bases short, with 15 bases between. CDR1 is SGHRS, CDR2 YFSETQ, per germline. The study drew participants aged about 18 to 89 years from some 25 US areas. Clinical history reported by participants formed the basis on which cohorts were assigned. Using immunoSEQ multiplex PCR, the repertoire was profiled, and TCRdb retains in-frame clones only, with some absent. The sample gives roughly 400,000 clones, around 90% of which show up once; over 2% is in the top ten. The sequence came from a woman aged 40 to 50 with acute COVID-19. Sequencing was performed on PBMCs or T cells enriched from blood (not recorded which). This chain connects TRBV5-1 to TRBJ2-3, with a tentative D call TRBD2 (7 bases). DNA for the CDR3: TGCGCCAGCAGCCCTAGGGGGGGAACTAGCACAGATACGCAGTATTTT. Translation gives CASSPRGGTSTDTQYF.